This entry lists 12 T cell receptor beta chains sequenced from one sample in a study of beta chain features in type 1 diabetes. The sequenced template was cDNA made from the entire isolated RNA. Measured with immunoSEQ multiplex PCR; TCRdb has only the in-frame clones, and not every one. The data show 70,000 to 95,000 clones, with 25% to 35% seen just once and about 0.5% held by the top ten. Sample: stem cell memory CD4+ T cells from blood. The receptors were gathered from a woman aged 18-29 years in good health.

The CDR3 reads CASSLQGRTYGYTF. CDR3 nucleotide sequence: TGTGCCAGTAGTCTACAGGGTAGGACCTATGGCTACACCTTC. The V and J genes are TRBV19 and TRBJ1-2, with D possibly matching TRBD1 (6 bases). Germline V lookup: CDR1 LNHDA, CDR2 SQIVND (reference sequence). V lost 5 bases to trimming and J lost 4 bases, with 14 bases between them. The CDR3 is made up of 14 amino acids.

The CDR3 DNA sequence: TGCGCCAGCAGCTTGGTGGGACAGGCTAACACTGAAGCTTTCTTT. Translated: CASSLVGQANTEAFF. J is TRBJ1-1 and V is TRBV5-1; TRBD1 aligns across 8 bases. This CDR3 has 15 amino acids. After removal of 0 bases from V and 2 bases from J, the junction contained 3 bases not matched to a gene. Germline assignment: CDR1 SGHRS and CDR2 YFSETQ.

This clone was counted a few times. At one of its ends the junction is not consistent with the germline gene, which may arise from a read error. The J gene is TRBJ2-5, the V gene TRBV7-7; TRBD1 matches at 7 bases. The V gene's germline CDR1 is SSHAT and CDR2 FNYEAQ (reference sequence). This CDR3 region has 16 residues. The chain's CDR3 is CASSLVVRQGEETQYF. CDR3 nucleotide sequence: TGTGCTAGCAGCTTAGTAGTGCGACAGGGAGAAGAGACCCAGTACTTC.

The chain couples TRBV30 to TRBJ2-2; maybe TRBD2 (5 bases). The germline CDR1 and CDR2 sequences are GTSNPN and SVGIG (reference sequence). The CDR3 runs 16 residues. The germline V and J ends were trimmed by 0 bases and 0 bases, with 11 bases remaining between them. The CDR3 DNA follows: TGTGCCTGGAGTGTACTAGGTACCGCGAACACCGGGGAGCTGTTTTTT. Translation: CAWSVLGTANTGELFF.

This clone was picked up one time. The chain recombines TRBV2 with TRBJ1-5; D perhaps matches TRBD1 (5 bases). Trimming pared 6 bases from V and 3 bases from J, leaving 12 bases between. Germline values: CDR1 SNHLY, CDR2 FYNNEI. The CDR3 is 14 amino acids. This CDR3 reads CASSATANNQPQHF. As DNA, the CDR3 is TGTGCCAGCAGCGCGACAGCGAACAATCAGCCCCAGCATTTT.

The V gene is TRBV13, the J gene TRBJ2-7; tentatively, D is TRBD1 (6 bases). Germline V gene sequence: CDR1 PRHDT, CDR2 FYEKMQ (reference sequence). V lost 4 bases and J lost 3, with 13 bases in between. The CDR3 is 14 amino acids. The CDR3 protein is CASSSRDTDYEQYF. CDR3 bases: TGTGCCAGCAGCTCCCGGGACACTGACTACGAGCAGTACTTC.

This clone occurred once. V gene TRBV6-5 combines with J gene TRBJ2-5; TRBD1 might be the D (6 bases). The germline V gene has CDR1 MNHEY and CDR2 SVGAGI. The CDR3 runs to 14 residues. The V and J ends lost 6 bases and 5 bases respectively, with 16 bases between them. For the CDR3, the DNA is TGTGCCAGCAGATCCACAGGGCCCCGCGAGACCCAGTACTTC. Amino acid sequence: CASRSTGPRETQYF.

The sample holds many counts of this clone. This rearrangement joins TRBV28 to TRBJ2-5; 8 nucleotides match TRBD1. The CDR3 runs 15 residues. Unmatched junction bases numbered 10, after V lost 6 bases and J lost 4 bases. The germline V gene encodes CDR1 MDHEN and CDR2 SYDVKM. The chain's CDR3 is CASSGQGQGGETQYF. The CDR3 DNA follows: TGTGCCAGCAGCGGACAGGGTCAAGGAGGAGAGACCCAGTACTTC.

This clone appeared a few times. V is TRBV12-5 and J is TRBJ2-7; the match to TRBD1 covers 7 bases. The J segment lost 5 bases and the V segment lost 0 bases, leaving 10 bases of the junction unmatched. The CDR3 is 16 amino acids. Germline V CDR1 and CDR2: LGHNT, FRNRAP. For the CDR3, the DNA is TGTGCTAGTGGTTTGGTACTGACAGGGACGTTTAACGAGCAGTACTTC. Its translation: CASGLVLTGTFNEQYF.

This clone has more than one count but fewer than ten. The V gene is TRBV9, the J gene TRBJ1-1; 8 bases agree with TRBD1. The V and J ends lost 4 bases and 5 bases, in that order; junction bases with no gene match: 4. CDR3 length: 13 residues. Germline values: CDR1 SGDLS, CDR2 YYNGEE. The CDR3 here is CASSTTGETEAFF. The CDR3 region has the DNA TGTGCCAGCAGCACGACAGGGGAGACTGAAGCTTTCTTT.

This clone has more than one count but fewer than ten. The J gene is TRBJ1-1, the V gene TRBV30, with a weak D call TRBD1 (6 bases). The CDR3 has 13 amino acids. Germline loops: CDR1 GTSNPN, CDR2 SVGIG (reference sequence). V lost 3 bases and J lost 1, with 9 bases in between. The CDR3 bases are TGTGCCTGGAGGGGACACCCGAACACTGAAGCTTTCTTT. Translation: CAWRGHPNTEAFF.

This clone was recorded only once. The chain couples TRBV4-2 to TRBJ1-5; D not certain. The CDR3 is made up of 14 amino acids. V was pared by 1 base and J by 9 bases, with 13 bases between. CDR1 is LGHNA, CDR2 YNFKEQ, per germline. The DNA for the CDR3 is TGTGCCAGCAGCCAAGCAACCTTAGAGGGGCCCCAGCATTTT. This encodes CASSQATLEGPQHF.